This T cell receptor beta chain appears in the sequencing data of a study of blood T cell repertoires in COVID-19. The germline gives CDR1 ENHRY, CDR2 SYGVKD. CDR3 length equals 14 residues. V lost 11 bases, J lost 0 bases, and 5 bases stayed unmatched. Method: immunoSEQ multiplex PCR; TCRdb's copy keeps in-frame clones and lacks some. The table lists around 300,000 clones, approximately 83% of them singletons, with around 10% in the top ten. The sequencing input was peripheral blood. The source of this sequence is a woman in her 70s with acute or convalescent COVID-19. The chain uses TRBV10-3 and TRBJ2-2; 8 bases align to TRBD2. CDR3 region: CASAGGANTGELFF. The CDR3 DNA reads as TGTGCCTCCGCCGGGGGGGCGAACACCGGGGAGCTGTTTTTT.